The rows below give T cell receptor beta chains drawn from one sample of a study of cytomegalovirus exposure and HLA in healthy donors. The data were produced by immunoSEQ multiplex PCR, yet TCRdb's version contains in-frame clones alone and is incomplete. Of 95,000 to 130,000 clones in the sample, 8% to 10% were seen once. Input material: PBMCs. These receptor sequences come from a man aged 25-45 years in good health and CMV-seronegative. Each CDR3 is given with its conserved first and last residue. D genes are given only for firm matches. Clone size is shown for a subset of rows, as once, few, many or a class of expanded clone.

NA	TRBJ1-2	TRBV4-1	few	CASSQVGAGGPNYGYTF	TGCGCCAGCAGCCAAGTAGGTGCGGGGGGACCTAACTATGGCTACACCTTC
NA	TRBJ2-7	TRBV9	NA	CASSGGTRGGGEQYF	TGTGCCAGCAGCGGGGGAACTAGGGGGGGCGGCGAGCAGTACTTC
NA	TRBJ2-7	TRBV12-5	NA	CASVRDTSYEQYF	TGTGCTAGTGTTCGGGACACCTCCTACGAGCAGTACTTC
NA	TRBJ2-2	TRBV7-7	NA	CASSSSALGTGELFF	TGTGCTAGCAGCTCTAGCGCTTTGGGGACCGGGGAGCTGTTTTTT
NA	TRBJ2-7	TRBV29-1	NA	CSVERLGSSYEQYF	TGCAGCGTGGAGAGACTGGGGAGCTCCTACGAGCAGTACTTC
NA	TRBJ1-4	TRBV28	NA	CASSAGKEKLFF	TGTGCCAGCAGTGCAGGGAAGGAAAAACTGTTTTTT
TRBD2	TRBJ2-3	TRBV5-5	NA	CASSLTSGTSDTQYF	TGTGCCAGCAGCTTGACCAGCGGGACGTCGGATACGCAGTATTTT
NA	TRBJ1-1	TRBV6-1	few	CASSVQGTKNTEAFF	TGTGCCAGCAGTGTTCAGGGGACAAAGAACACTGAAGCTTTCTTT
TRBD2	TRBJ2-3	TRBV6-4	NA	CASSDSAGGTTDTQYF	TGTGCCAGCAGTGATTCAGCGGGGGGAACCACAGATACGCAGTATTTT
NA	TRBJ1-2	TRBV13	NA	CASSPRPHKDYGYTF	TGTGCCAGCAGCCCTAGACCGCATAAGGACTATGGCTACACCTTC
NA	TRBJ2-1	TRBV10-1	NA	CATLFSYNEQFF	TGCGCCACCCTCTTCTCCTACAATGAGCAGTTCTTC
TRBD1	TRBJ2-7	TRBV30	few	CAWGQGFHEQYF	TGTGCCTGGGGACAGGGGTTCCACGAGCAGTACTTC
TRBD1	TRBJ1-4	TRBV6-7	NA	CASSLADTQGYEKLFF	TGTGCCAGCAGTTTGGCCGACACACAGGGGTATGAAAAACTGTTTTTT
NA	TRBJ2-2	TRBV19	NA	CASRDSLNTGELFF	TGTGCCAGTAGAGACAGTTTGAACACCGGGGAGCTGTTTTTT
TRBD2	TRBJ2-7	TRBV5-4	few	CASSPSGRFSYEQYF	TGTGCCAGCAGCCCTAGCGGGAGATTCTCCTACGAGCAGTACTTC
TRBD1	TRBJ2-6	TRBV2	few	CASTEQGAGGANVLTF	TGTGCCAGCACAGAACAGGGGGCGGGTGGGGCCAACGTCCTGACTTTC
NA	TRBJ1-1	TRBV30	few	CARDRLNTEAFF	TGTGCCCGAGACAGGTTGAACACTGAAGCTTTCTTT
NA	TRBJ2-7	TRBV5-1	few	CASSLDRASYEQYF	TGCGCCAGCAGCTTGGATCGCGCCTCCTACGAGCAGTACTTC
NA	TRBJ2-7	TRBV7-3	NA	CASSQSDSPNYEQYF	TGTGCCAGCAGCCAATCGGACAGCCCAAACTACGAGCAGTACTTC
TRBD1	TRBJ1-1	TRBV6-1	few	CASSETTGSLPEAFF	TGTGCCAGCAGTGAGACGACAGGGAGCCTCCCTGAAGCTTTCTTT
TRBD1	TRBJ1-2	TRBV10-3	few	CAISESEQGIGGYTF	TGTGCCATCAGTGAGTCCGAACAGGGGATAGGTGGCTACACCTTC
NA	TRBJ1-1	TRBV7-3	NA	CASSLHAGMNTEAFF	TGTGCCAGCAGCTTACACGCAGGGATGAACACTGAAGCTTTCTTT